The clone carrying this T cell receptor (beta chain) was recorded a few times. The antigen is undetermined. This sample was taken from a study of T-cell reconstitution after alpha-beta-depleted transplantation in children. Broader study findings: T-cell counts and diversity at one year post-transplant came mainly from newly produced T cells.

Researchers prepared the TCRbeta library using unique molecular identifiers, the study reports. MiXCR was run by TCRdb on the PCR reads, yielding one entry per CDR3 protein. The sample records fewer than 1 million distinct CDR3 sequences, roughly 15% being singletons. CDR1 and CDR2 (germline): MGHRA, YSYEKL. Trimming pared 1 base from V and 5 bases from J, leaving 11 bases between. There are 14 residues in the CDR3. Specimen: PBMCs, mostly from graft donor cells, collected 360 days after TCRalphabeta/CD19-depleted stem cell transplant. This TCR came from a male patient younger than 18 who had a stem cell transplant for acute lymphoblastic leukemia, so the T cells may come from the graft donor. This sequence joins TRBV4-1 and TRBJ2-5; D is ambiguous. CDR3 sequence: CASSQVKVRETQYF. Written as DNA, the CDR3 is TGCGCCAGCAGCCAAGTCAAGGTCCGGGAGACCCAGTACTTC.